This paragraph reports one T cell receptor (beta chain). The antigen is not known. Trimming removed 0 bases from V and 7 bases from J, with 6 bases in between. The germline CDR1 and CDR2 sequences are DFQATT and SNEGSKA (reference sequence). This CDR3 region has 11 residues. Cultured cells yielded isolated CD4+ T cells after approximately nine days. Either the mRNA-1273 or the BNT162b2 vaccine was given to participants as two doses. IL-2 medium supplanted half the medium on days 3 and 7. This sample stems from a study of vaccination effects on CD4 cells after COVID-19. Overall study context: The median interval between the second dose and post-vaccine sampling was 72 days.

Sequenced by immunoSEQ multiplex PCR; TCRdb stores in-frame clones only, minus some. The table lists about 66,000 clones, roughly 74% of them singletons. The material was CD4+ T cells from PBMCs cultured without peptide, obtained after COVID-19 vaccination. The clonotype originates from a human donor who received a COVID-19 vaccine. V and J are TRBV20-1 and TRBJ1-1; D gene uncertain. CDR3 amino acids: CSARETLEAFF. The CDR3 DNA reads as TGCAGTGCTAGAGAGACACTTGAAGCTTTCTTT.